One sample yielded the 6 T cell receptor beta chains listed below, sequenced in a study of T cell responses to AZD1222 COVID-19 vaccine. Assay used: immunoSEQ multiplex PCR; TCRdb lists only in-frame clones, some missing. The table has over 130,000 clones, approximately 90% seen once; the top ten hold about a tenth. The sequenced sample was peripheral blood, obtained 28 days after the second AZD1222 dose. These receptors were collected from an adult who received the AZD1222 COVID-19 vaccine.

The chain has TRBV6-6 and TRBJ2-2; 12 bases are a match to TRBD2. V gave up 5 bases and J gave up 5 bases; unmatched junction bases: 9. The V gene's germline CDR1 is MNHNY and CDR2 SVGAGI (reference sequence). The CDR3 runs to 17 residues. CDR3 in DNA: TGTGCCAGCAGTCCCTCATACGGACTAGCGGGAACCGGGGAGCTGTTTTTT. Its protein product is CASSPSYGLAGTGELFF.

This clone was counted a single time. V and J are TRBV5-6 and TRBJ1-1; no definite D call. This CDR3 comprises 15 residues. V lost 0 bases and J 2 bases, leaving 11 bases between the germline ends. Germline-derived CDR1 and CDR2 are SGHDT and YYEEEE. CDR3 amino acids: CASSLARGRNTEAFF. CDR3 bases: TGTGCCAGCAGCTTGGCGCGCGGGAGAAACACTGAAGCTTTCTTT.

The CDR3 DNA reads as TGTGCCAGCAGTCCAGGTTTCAATCAGCCCCAGCATTTT. This encodes CASSPGFNQPQHF. The chain recombines TRBV12-3 or TRBV12-4 with TRBJ1-5; D gene ambiguous. The CDR3 runs 13 residues. Trimming shortened V by 5 bases and J by 3 bases, and 8 bases separated the two germline ends.

This chain joins TRBV30 and TRBJ1-4; TRBD1 might be the D (5 bases). CDR3 length: 14 residues. Trimming took 0 bases from V and 8 from J, leaving 13 bases between them. Germline assignment: CDR1 GTSNPN and CDR2 SVGIG (reference sequence). For the CDR3, the DNA is TGTGCCTGGAGTGTCCGGGGGACCAAGGAAAAACTGTTTTTT. Translated, it gives CAWSVRGTKEKLFF. Variable domain in full (rest from reference TRBV30 and TRBJ1-4): SQTIHQWPATLVQPVGSPLSLECTVEGTSNPNLYWYRQAAGRGLQLLFYSVGIGQISSEVPQNLSASRPQDRQFILSSKKLLLSDSGFYLCAWSVRGTKEKLFFGSGTQLSVL.

The J gene is TRBJ2-3, the V gene TRBV24-1, with TRBD1 as a possible D gene (6 bases). This CDR3 region has 16 residues. Germline V CDR1 and CDR2: KGHDR, SFDVKD. With 3 bases removed from V and 6 bases from J, the gap between germline ends came to 18 bases. The CDR3 is CATSDPKTGLIDTQYF. The CDR3 DNA is TGTGCCACCAGTGATCCAAAGACAGGCTTAATTGATACGCAGTATTTT.

The V gene is TRBV2, the J gene TRBJ1-2; weak D call: TRBD1 (5 bases). The V end was cut by 4 bases, the J end by 4 bases, with 19 bases between. The V gene's germline CDR1 is SNHLY and CDR2 FYNNEI. The CDR3 has 16 amino acids. The CDR3 loop is CASSAGRDLAPYGYTF. The CDR3 bases are TGTGCCAGCAGTGCGGGCAGGGATCTCGCACCCTATGGCTACACCTTC.